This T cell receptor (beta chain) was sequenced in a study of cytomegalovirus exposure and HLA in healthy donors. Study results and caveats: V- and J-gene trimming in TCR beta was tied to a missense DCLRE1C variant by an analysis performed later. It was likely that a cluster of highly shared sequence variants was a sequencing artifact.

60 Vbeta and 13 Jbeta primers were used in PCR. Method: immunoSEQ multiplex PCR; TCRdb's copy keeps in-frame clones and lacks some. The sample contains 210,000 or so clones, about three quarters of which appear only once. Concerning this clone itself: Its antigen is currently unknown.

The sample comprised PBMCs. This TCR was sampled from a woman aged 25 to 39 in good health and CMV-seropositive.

CDR3 coding DNA: TGCGCCAGCAGCCAATTCTTTAACACCGGGGAGCTGTTTTTT. Translated, it gives CASSQFFNTGELFF. The chain has TRBV4-3 and TRBJ2-2; no definite D call. Germline assignment: CDR1 LGHNA and CDR2 YSLEER. Trimming pared 2 bases from V and 2 bases from J, leaving 6 bases between. The CDR3 spans 14 residues.